The 24 T cell receptor beta chains below come from one sample, sequenced in a study of cytotoxic CD8 clonotypes in ibrutinib-treated CLL (dated by TCRdb to about 2021). Library prep was done by the immunoSEQ multiplex PCR assay. Imported from immuneACCESS, the table was reduced by TCRdb to in-frame sequences with V and J called. These copies leave out some clones; in studies compared against another copy, an unresolved V gene accounts for under half, and the cause of the remainder is not known. The sample table lists 35,000 or so clones, over 70% of them with a count of one. Of the sample, approximately 15% falls within the top ten clones. The time point label of this sample denotes: progressive disease on ibrutinib. Sequenced material: PBMCs, taken at disease progression, from a patient treated with ibrutinib. These receptor sequences come from a human donor with chronic lymphocytic leukemia.

V is TRBV11-2 and J is TRBJ1-1, with no clear D. Trimming took 3 bases from V and 7 from J, leaving 9 bases between them. Germline CDR1 and CDR2: SGHAT and FQNNGV. The CDR3 consists of 12 residues. CDR3 amino acids: CASSFSRGEAFF. The CDR3 DNA sequence: TGTGCCAGCAGCTTCTCACGTGGTGAAGCTTTCTTT. The variable domain in full, completed from reference TRBV11-2 and TRBJ1-1, reads EAGVAQSPRYKIIEKRQSVAFWCNPISGHATLYWYQQILGQGPKLLIQFQNNGVVDDSQLPKDRFSAERLKGVDSTLKIQPAKLEDSAVYLCASSFSRGEAFFGQGTRLTVV.

This chain joins TRBV28 and TRBJ1-1, with no clear D. Deletions cut 1 base from V and 11 bases from J, with 17 bases between. Germline assignment: CDR1 MDHEN and CDR2 SYDVKM. The CDR3 length is 14 residues. CDR3 DNA sequence: TGTGCCAGCAGTTTATCCGCAGGCCCAGCTCGCGCTTTCTTT. Amino acid sequence: CASSLSAGPARAFF.

V gene TRBV19 combines with J gene TRBJ1-1; 10 positions agree with TRBD1. CDR3 length: 14 amino acids. V was pared by 5 bases and J by 8 bases, with 8 bases of the junction left unmatched. Germline CDR1 reads LNHDA; CDR2 reads SQIVND (reference sequence). CDR3 in DNA: TGTGCCAGTAGTCCCGGGACAGGGGTTGGGGAAGCTTTCTTT. As protein: CASSPGTGVGEAFF.

This rearrangement joins TRBV7-9 to TRBJ2-7, with D possibly called TRBD1 or TRBD2 (5 bases each). The V gene's germline CDR1 is SEHNR and CDR2 FQNEAQ (reference sequence). The CDR3 loop spans 14 amino acids. The V and J ends lost 7 bases and 1 base respectively, with 14 bases between them. The CDR3 loop is CASNPGTHSYEQYF. The CDR3 DNA sequence: TGTGCCAGCAACCCCGGGACCCATTCCTACGAGCAGTACTTC. The full variable domain, its missing parts supplied by reference TRBV7-9 and TRBJ2-7, is DTGVSQNPRHKITKRGQNVTFRCDPISEHNRLYWYRQTLGQGPEFLTYFQNEAQLEKSRLLSDRFSAERPKGSFSTLEIQRTEQGDSAMYLCASNPGTHSYEQYFGPGTRLTVT.

The chain has TRBV2 and TRBJ1-5, with D perhaps TRBD1 (6 bases). CDR1 is SNHLY and CDR2 is FYNNEI in the germline V gene. The CDR3 consists of 14 residues. V was trimmed by 5 bases and J by 11 bases, leaving 19 bases between them. The CDR3, as DNA: TGTGCCAGCAGTCTGGGGGGGCTAGCAGGGGCCCAGCATTTT. This translates into CASSLGGLAGAQHF.

As DNA, the CDR3 is TGCGCCAGCAGCGTGACTAGCGGGGCAGCGAACACCGGGGAGCTGTTTTTT. Translating gives CASSVTSGAANTGELFF. This chain uses TRBV5-1 with TRBJ2-2; 11 bases fit TRBD2. V was clipped by 4 bases and J by 0 bases; unmatched bases: 5. Germline V CDR1 and CDR2: SGHRS, YFSETQ. The CDR3 is 17 amino acids.

The chain has TRBV4-1 and TRBJ1-1; the D is unclear. The CDR3 length is 15 residues. The V gene's germline CDR1 is MGHRA and CDR2 YSYEKL. V gave up 4 bases and J gave up 2 bases, with 14 bases separating them. CDR3 sequence: CASSLRSGFNTEAFF. CDR3 coding DNA: TGCGCCAGCAGCCTCCGCTCGGGGTTTAACACTGAAGCTTTCTTT.

This clone was counted between two and nine times. The chain carries TRBV28 and TRBJ1-6; perhaps TRBD1 as D (6 bases). V lost 4 bases, J lost 9 bases, and 19 bases lay in between. The germline V gene has CDR1 MDHEN and CDR2 SYDVKM. This CDR3 comprises 16 residues. In DNA, the CDR3 is TGTGCCAGCAGTTCAACCCCAGTAGGGGGAGGTTCACCCCTCCACTTT. It yields the protein CASSSTPVGGGSPLHF. Based on the CDR3 plus reference TRBV28 and TRBJ1-6, the full variable domain is DVKVTQSSRYLVKRTGEKVFLECVQDMDHENMFWYRQDPGLGLRLIYFSYDVKMKEKGDIPEGYSVSREKKERFSLILESASTNQTSMYLCASSSTPVGGGSPLHFGNGTRLTVT.

This clone has just a few counts. V usage is TRBV19 and J usage is TRBJ2-3, with a tentative D call TRBD1 (6 bases). Germline V gene data show CDR1 as LNHDA and CDR2 as SQIVND (reference sequence). The germline V and J ends were trimmed by 1 base and 3 bases, with 14 bases remaining between them. The CDR3 is made up of 16 amino acids. The CDR3 sequence: CASSIGQGFGTDTQYF. In DNA form, the CDR3 reads TGTGCCAGTAGTATAGGGCAGGGGTTTGGAACAGATACGCAGTATTTT.

The chain carries TRBV4-1 and TRBJ1-5, with a tentative D call TRBD1 (5 bases). Germline values: CDR1 MGHRA, CDR2 YSYEKL. CDR3 length: 17 amino acids. Trimming cost V 1 base and J 0 bases, with 13 bases left between them. The CDR3 DNA follows: TGCGCCAGCAGCCAAGGGGACCGGAGTTCTAGCAATCAGCCCCAGCATTTT. It yields the protein CASSQGDRSSSNQPQHF.

The J gene is TRBJ2-5, the V gene TRBV7-9; 9 positions agree with TRBD2. The CDR3 covers 15 residues. The J segment lost 2 bases and the V segment lost 5 bases, leaving 6 bases of the junction unmatched. Per the germline V gene, CDR1 is SEHNR and CDR2 is FQNEAQ (reference sequence). In nucleotides, the CDR3 is TGTGCCAGCAGCCTGAGGACTAGCGCTCAAGAGACCCAGTACTTC. Translation gives CASSLRTSAQETQYF.

This chain connects TRBV6-7 to TRBJ2-2, with D perhaps being TRBD1 or TRBD2 (5 bases each). TRBV6-7 is an ORF for which the function is uncertain. Trimming pared 6 bases from V and 5 bases from J, leaving 10 bases between. The CDR3 sequence is 13 residues long. Here the CDR3 reads CASSRGPTGELFF. CDR3 DNA: TGTGCCAGCAGCCGGGGCCCGACCGGGGAGCTGTTTTTT.

This clone has just one count. The chain has TRBV27 and TRBJ1-1; D is possibly TRBD1 (5 bases). The CDR3 runs to 14 residues. Trimming pared 1 base from V and 1 base from J, leaving 7 bases between. Per germline, CDR1 MNHEY and CDR2 SMNVEV (reference sequence). In DNA, the CDR3 is TGTGCCAGCAGTTTATGGGGGTCGAACACTGAAGCTTTCTTT. This codes for CASSLWGSNTEAFF.

The chain has TRBV5-6 and TRBJ2-7; TRBD2 aligns across 7 bases. Germline lookup yields CDR1 SGHDT and CDR2 YYEEEE. This CDR3 is 14 amino acids long. The trim removed 4 bases at V and 1 base at J, leaving 5 bases unmatched. The CDR3 nucleotides are TGTGCCAGCAGCCTGGAGCGGGGTTCCTACGAGCAGTACTTC. It encodes CASSLERGSYEQYF.

This sequence joins TRBV6-5 and TRBJ2-7; D uncertain. The V end was cut by 2 bases, the J end by 6 bases, with 5 bases between. The CDR3 consists of 11 residues. The germline gives CDR1 MNHEY, CDR2 SVGAGI. CDR3 nucleotides: TGTGCCAGCAGTTACGGGGTCGAGCAGTACTTC. Amino acid sequence: CASSYGVEQYF.

Only a few counts were recorded for this clone. This sequence joins TRBV7-8 and TRBJ1-5, with TRBD1 identical over 9 bases. V was clipped by 5 bases and J by 5 bases; unmatched bases: 7. The CDR3 consists of 15 residues. The germline V gene encodes CDR1 SGHVS and CDR2 FQNEAQ. CDR3 DNA: TGTGCCAGCAGCCTAGAGGACAGGGGCGATCAGCCCCAGCATTTT. Encoded protein: CASSLEDRGDQPQHF.

This clone occurred a few times. The chain combines TRBV29-1 with TRBJ2-5; 12 bases are a match to TRBD2. The CDR3 runs 15 residues. V shed 7 bases and J 4 bases; nucleotides not matched to a gene: 10. Germline CDR1 reads SQVTM; CDR2 reads ANQGSEA. As DNA, the CDR3 is TGCAGCGGGGACCCGGGACTAGCGGGTGGAGAGACCCAGTACTTC. This translates into CSGDPGLAGGETQYF. The full variable domain, its missing parts supplied by reference TRBV29-1 and TRBJ2-5, is SAVISQKPSRDICQRGTSLTIQCQVDSQVTMMFWYRQQPGQSLTLIATANQGSEATYESGFVIDKFPISRPNLTFSTLTVSNMSPEDSSIYLCSGDPGLAGGETQYFGPGTRLLVL.

This clone was detected only once. V is TRBV18 and J is TRBJ1-4, with 9 bases that match TRBD1. Germline loops: CDR1 KGHSH, CDR2 LQKENI. The CDR3 is 15 amino acids. The junction had 5 bases not matched to a gene; V was cut back by 4 bases and J by 5 bases. The CDR3 is CASSRDRGKNEKLFF. The CDR3 DNA reads TGTGCCAGCTCACGCGACAGGGGGAAGAATGAAAAACTGTTTTTT.

The CDR3 spells CASSRGQGRDQYSNQPQHF. CDR3 sequence (DNA): TGTGCCAGTAGTAGGGGACAGGGTCGAGACCAGTATAGCAATCAGCCCCAGCATTTT. This rearrangement joins TRBV19 to TRBJ1-5; 9 nucleotides line up with TRBD1. The junction had 13 bases not matched to a gene; V was cut back by 4 bases and J by 0 bases. The CDR3 is made up of 19 amino acids. CDR1 is LNHDA, CDR2 SQIVND, per germline (reference sequence).

This clone was seen a few times. The chain recombines TRBV6-6 with TRBJ1-2, with D maybe TRBD1 (5 bases). Germline loops: CDR1 MNHNY, CDR2 SVGAGI (reference sequence). CDR3 size: 13 residues. The V gene lost 5 bases and the J gene lost 4 bases, with 11 bases spanning the gap. CDR3 amino acids: CASSATGSYGYTF. The CDR3 region has the DNA TGTGCCAGCAGTGCCACAGGTTCCTATGGCTACACCTTC.

V and J are TRBV5-6 and TRBJ1-3, with D perhaps matching TRBD1 (6 bases). The V gene lost 4 bases and the J gene lost 4 bases, with 12 bases spanning the gap. Germline loops: CDR1 SGHDT, CDR2 YYEEEE. CDR3 length equals 14 residues. The CDR3 nucleotides read TGTGCCAGCAGCCCCGGACAGAGGGGAAACACCATATATTTT. Translation gives CASSPGQRGNTIYF.

This clone was observed a few times. The chain couples TRBV9 to TRBJ2-7; D assignment may be TRBD1 or TRBD2 (7 bases each). The length of the CDR3 is 15 residues. The germline V gene has CDR1 SGDLS and CDR2 YYNGEE. The V end lost 4 bases, the J end lost 3 bases, and 17 bases lay between the germline ends. CDR3 sequence (DNA): TGTGCCAGCAGCCCCACCGCAGGGGGGGGCTACGAGCAGTACTTC. Amino acid sequence: CASSPTAGGGYEQYF.

CDR3 amino acids: CASRVGAGSNQPQHF. As DNA, the CDR3 is TGTGCCAGCAGGGTGGGCGCGGGTAGCAATCAGCCCCAGCATTTT. The rearrangement uses TRBV6-5 and TRBJ1-5; D uncertain. This CDR3 contains 15 residues. The germline gives CDR1 MNHEY, CDR2 SVGAGI. Trimming stripped 6 bases from V and 0 bases from J, with 12 bases between.

CDR3 in amino acids: CASSMSGAGETQYF. The CDR3 DNA follows: TGTGCCAGTAGTATGTCCGGGGCCGGGGAGACCCAGTACTTC. The rearrangement joins TRBV19 to TRBJ2-5; the D gene could be TRBD1 or TRBD2 (5 bases each). The length of the CDR3 is 14 residues. The germline V gene has CDR1 LNHDA and CDR2 SQIVND (reference sequence). V was clipped by 3 bases and J by 5 bases, with 13 bases between them.